These T cell receptor beta chains were read from a single sample in a study of shared clonotypes between healthy human individuals. The data were produced by immunoSEQ multiplex PCR, yet TCRdb's version contains in-frame clones alone and is incomplete. This sample has millions of clones, with 80% to 95% found just once. Sequenced: naive CD4+ T cells from PBMCs. These receptors were collected from a man aged 18 to 35 in good health. Some clones in this sample may be carry-over from other donors' samples. Each CDR3 is given with its conserved first and last residue. D genes are given only for firm matches. The size entry is marked missing in some rows and otherwise reads once, few, many or a size class.

CDR3 protein	CDR3 DNA	D gene	clone size	J gene	CDR3 length	V gene
CASSQDPSGRYEQFF	TGCGCCAGCAGCCAAGATCCTAGCGGGAGATATGAGCAGTTCTTC	TRBD2	NA	TRBJ2-1	15	TRBV4-1
CASSLSSADSYNEQFF	TGTGCCAGCAGTTTAAGTTCGGCGGACTCCTACAATGAGCAGTTCTTC	NA	NA	TRBJ2-1	16	TRBV28
CASSLGTNPYQETQYF	TGTGCCAGCAGCTTAGGGACTAACCCCTACCAAGAGACCCAGTACTTC	TRBD2	NA	TRBJ2-5	16	TRBV27
CASGFSGTPYEQYF	TGTGCTAGTGGTTTCAGCGGTACTCCCTACGAGCAGTACTTC	NA	NA	TRBJ2-7	14	TRBV12-5
CASNQGKATGELFF	TGTGCCAGCAACCAGGGCAAAGCCACCGGGGAGCTGTTTTTT	NA	NA	TRBJ2-2	14	TRBV28
CASSSPPRQGHTEAFF	TGTGCCAGCAGCTCCCCCCCTCGGCAGGGGCACACTGAAGCTTTCTTT	NA	NA	TRBJ1-1	16	TRBV5-6
CASSLGRASGSNEQFF	TGTGCCAGCAGTCTTGGAAGGGCTAGCGGGAGTAATGAGCAGTTCTTC	TRBD2	NA	TRBJ2-1	16	TRBV11-1
CASGLVPPETYSNQPQHF	TGTGCTAGTGGTTTGGTACCTCCAGAAACCTATAGCAATCAGCCCCAGCATTTT	NA	NA	TRBJ1-5	18	TRBV12-5
CAISETGTGGTEAFF	TGTGCCATCAGTGAGACCGGGACAGGGGGGACTGAAGCTTTCTTT	TRBD1	NA	TRBJ1-1	15	TRBV10-3
CAITEGGGNWKAFF	TGTGCCATCACAGAGGGAGGGGGAAATTGGAAAGCTTTCTTT	NA	NA	TRBJ1-1	14	TRBV10-3
CASSEGSDNQPQHF	TGTGCCAGTAGTGAGGGATCGGACAATCAGCCCCAGCATTTT	NA	NA	TRBJ1-5	14	TRBV19
CASSPMRGRNTGELFF	TGTGCCAGCTCACCGATGCGCGGGCGTAACACCGGGGAGCTGTTTTTT	NA	NA	TRBJ2-2	16	TRBV18
CASSYGGENGYTF	TGTGCCAGCAGCTACGGAGGGGAGAATGGCTACACCTTC	NA	NA	TRBJ1-2	13	TRBV7-3
CASSIPSSSYQPQHF	TGTGCCAGTAGTATTCCCAGCTCCAGCTATCAGCCCCAGCATTTT	NA	NA	TRBJ1-5	15	TRBV19
CSAGNTGELFF	TGCAGTGCTGGGAACACCGGGGAGCTGTTTTTT	NA	NA	TRBJ2-2	11	TRBV20-1
CASSPGEGTDTQYF	TGTGCCAGCTCACCCGGGGAGGGCACAGATACGCAGTATTTT	NA	NA	TRBJ2-3	14	TRBV18
CASSSQGAQTEAFF	TGCGCCAGCAGCTCACAGGGGGCGCAGACTGAAGCTTTCTTT	TRBD1	NA	TRBJ1-1	14	TRBV5-1
CAIRATGGAEAFF	TGTGCCATCAGAGCGACTGGGGGCGCTGAAGCTTTCTTT	NA	NA	TRBJ1-1	13	TRBV10-3
CASSLAGVYNEQFF	TGTGCCAGCAGTTTGGCAGGGGTTTACAATGAGCAGTTCTTC	NA	NA	TRBJ2-1	14	TRBV5-4
CASTETAGVTDTQYF	TGTGCCAGCACAGAGACGGCGGGTGTCACAGATACGCAGTATTTT	NA	NA	TRBJ2-3	15	TRBV5-6
CASSPRGGYGYTF	TGTGCCAGCAGTCCTAGGGGGGGCTATGGCTACACCTTC	NA	NA	TRBJ1-2	13	TRBV28
CASKTSGTDTQYF	TGCGCCAGCAAGACTAGCGGCACAGATACGCAGTATTTT	TRBD2	NA	TRBJ2-3	13	TRBV4-1
CASSSPDLGADTQYF	TGTGCCAGCAGTTCCCCGGACCTCGGAGCAGATACGCAGTATTTT	NA	NA	TRBJ2-3	15	TRBV6-1
CASSGGPRQGAGELFF	TGTGCCAGCAGTGGGGGGCCAAGACAGGGCGCCGGGGAGCTGTTTTTT	TRBD1	NA	TRBJ2-2	16	TRBV6-1
CAALSGLENTEAFF	TGTGCCGCACTATCAGGCTTGGAGAACACTGAAGCTTTCTTT	NA	NA	TRBJ1-1	14	TRBV6-9
CASSQELVSGTNYGYTF	TGCGCCAGCAGCCAAGAATTAGTCTCGGGGACCAACTATGGCTACACCTTC	NA	NA	TRBJ1-2	17	TRBV4-1
CASSHRRGEQFF	TGTGCCAGCAGCCACCGAAGGGGTGAGCAGTTCTTC	NA	NA	TRBJ2-1	12	TRBV7-3
CAWSPSLGLRVSSYEQYF	TGTGCCTGGAGTCCCAGCTTAGGGTTACGCGTTTCCTCCTACGAGCAGTACTTC	NA	NA	TRBJ2-7	18	TRBV30
CASGNLGELFF	TGTGCCAGCGGAAACCTCGGGGAGCTGTTTTTT	NA	NA	TRBJ2-2	11	TRBV2
CASSQPEPVRQNYGYTF	TGTGCCAGCAGCCAACCGGAGCCAGTGCGGCAGAACTATGGCTACACCTTC	NA	once	TRBJ1-2	17	TRBV6-4
CASSLDRSNYGYTF	TGTGCCAGCAGCTTAGACAGATCGAACTATGGCTACACCTTC	NA	once	TRBJ1-2	14	TRBV7-9
CASSLVVGYSTDTQYF	TGTGCCAGCAGCTTAGTTGTGGGCTATAGCACAGATACGCAGTATTTT	NA	NA	TRBJ2-3	16	TRBV11-2
CASSVDRTPRNTIYF	TGTGCCAGCAGCGTAGATCGGACACCAAGAAACACCATATATTTT	NA	NA	TRBJ1-3	15	TRBV9
CASSLSREKSHEQFF	TGTGCCAGCAGCTTATCCCGGGAGAAGTCACATGAGCAGTTCTTC	NA	NA	TRBJ2-1	15	TRBV7-3
CASSQGVATGELFF	TGTGCCAGCAGCCAAGGGGTAGCCACCGGGGAGCTGTTTTTT	NA	NA	TRBJ2-2	14	TRBV14